Following are 24 T cell receptor beta chains from one sample sequenced in a study of T-cell reconstitution after alpha-beta-depleted transplantation in children. Unique molecular identifiers tagged the TCRbeta library. A single record per CDR3 protein comes from TCRdb applying MiXCR to the PCR reads. This table has tens of thousands of distinct CDR3 sequences, around 53% appearing once. This specimen was peripheral blood, taken before TCRalphabeta/CD19-depleted stem cell transplant. Source of these receptors: a boy younger than two with SCID, due to receive a stem cell transplant.

This clonotype was observed at least ten times. This chain connects TRBV7-2 to TRBJ2-7, with TRBD2 matching 7 bases. Germline trimming cut 5 bases from V and 0 bases from J; bases unmatched to any gene: 7. The CDR3 runs to 15 residues. Germline CDR1 reads SGHTA; CDR2 reads FQGNSA. The CDR3 spells CASSELALSSYEQYF. Here the CDR3 DNA reads TGTGCCAGCAGCGAACTAGCGTTGAGCTCCTACGAGCAGTACTTC.

The chain recombines TRBV5-1 with TRBJ1-2; 9 bases line up with TRBD1. Trimming at V came to 4 bases and at J to 8 bases, leaving 6 bases not matched to a gene. CDR1 and CDR2 (germline): SGHRS, YFSETQ. CDR3 size: 13 residues. In DNA, the CDR3 is TGCGCCAGCAGCCTTGGCGGGACAGGGGGCTACACCTTC. This sequence encodes CASSLGGTGGYTF. The variable domain in full, with the rest retrieved from reference TRBV5-1 and TRBJ1-2, is KAGVTQTPRYLIKTRGQQVTLSCSPISGHRSVSWYQQTPGQGLQFLFEYFSETQRNKGNFPGRFSGRQFSNSRSEMNVSTLELGDSALYLCASSLGGTGGYTFGSGTRLTVV.

The chain carries TRBV5-1 and TRBJ2-4; no firm D call. This CDR3 is built from 14 residues. Germline V lookup: CDR1 SGHRS, CDR2 YFSETQ. V lost 0 bases, J lost 0 bases, and 4 bases lay in between. The chain's CDR3 is CASSLDLAKNIQYF. In DNA form, the CDR3 reads TGCGCCAGCAGCTTGGACCTAGCCAAAAACATTCAGTACTTC. Using reference TRBV5-1 and TRBJ2-4 for the parts outside the CDR3, the full variable domain is KAGVTQTPRYLIKTRGQQVTLSCSPISGHRSVSWYQQTPGQGLQFLFEYFSETQRNKGNFPGRFSGRQFSNSRSEMNVSTLELGDSALYLCASSLDLAKNIQYFGAGTRLSVL.

There are a few counts of this clonotype. The chain carries TRBV10-3 and TRBJ1-1, with D perhaps matching TRBD1 (5 bases). CDR3 length equals 16 residues. V gave up 0 bases and J gave up 3 bases, with 14 bases separating them. In germline, CDR1 is ENHRY, CDR2 SYGVKD. Here the CDR3 DNA reads TGTGCCATCAGTGAGTCCCCCATCATGGGGGACACTGAAGCTTTCTTT. Translated, it gives CAISESPIMGDTEAFF.

The V gene is TRBV11-2, the J gene TRBJ2-3, with TRBD2 identical over 8 bases. The CDR3 covers 15 residues. The germline V gene encodes CDR1 SGHAT and CDR2 FQNNGV. With 5 bases clipped from V and 5 bases from J, the junction kept 9 bases outside the gene matches. This chain's CDR3 is CASSATGGPIDTQYF. The CDR3 DNA reads TGTGCCAGCAGCGCGACGGGGGGGCCAATAGATACGCAGTATTTT.

This clonotype appeared a single time. The chain links TRBV11-2 to TRBJ1-6; 9 bases are a match to TRBD1. The CDR3 runs 14 residues. Germline CDR1 reads SGHAT; CDR2 reads FQNNGV. J gave up 13 bases and V 3 bases, and 7 bases lay outside the gene matches. The CDR3 protein is CASSLGQGVTPLHF. The CDR3 DNA follows: TGTGCCAGCAGCTTGGGACAGGGCGTTACCCCCCTCCACTTT.

The chain joins TRBV7-2 to TRBJ1-5; TRBD1 matches at 8 bases. The CDR3 spans 13 residues. Trimming took 4 bases from V and 4 from J; bases not matched to a gene: 0. Looked up from germline, CDR1 is SGHTA and CDR2 is FQGNSA. The DNA for the CDR3 is TGTGCCAGCAGCTACAGGGGGAATCAGCCCCAGCATTTT. Its protein is CASSYRGNQPQHF.

This rearrangement joins TRBV4-1 to TRBJ1-3; no clear D gene. The CDR3 spans 15 residues. V was cut by 1 base and J by 3 bases, with 10 bases left in between. In germline, CDR1 is MGHRA, CDR2 YSYEKL. CDR3 in DNA: TGCGCCAGCAGCCAAGGTCTCCTAGGTGGAAACACCATATATTTT. Protein product: CASSQGLLGGNTIYF.

The rearrangement links TRBV6-1 to TRBJ1-1, with 11 positions matching TRBD1. Germline V gene lookup returns CDR1 MNHNS and CDR2 SASEGT. The CDR3 sequence is 16 residues long. The J segment lost 1 base and the V segment lost 5 bases, leaving 6 bases of the junction unmatched. CDR3 in DNA: TGTGCCAGCAGTAAAGGACAGGGGGCATCGAACACTGAAGCTTTCTTT. Protein sequence: CASSKGQGASNTEAFF.

This chain uses TRBV7-8 with TRBJ2-7; D gene uncertain. Per germline, CDR1 SGHVS and CDR2 FQNEAQ. V was shortened by 5 bases and J by 5 bases, with 10 bases between the two germline ends. The length of the CDR3 is 12 residues. CDR3 in DNA: TGTGCCAGCAGCGCCAGAGGCCACGAGCAGTACTTC. Translation: CASSARGHEQYF.

The chain employs TRBV6-5 and TRBJ1-5, with D maybe TRBD1 (6 bases). This CDR3 is 15 amino acids long. CDR1 is MNHEY and CDR2 is SVGAGI in the germline V gene. V lost 0 bases, J lost 5 bases, and 11 bases lay in between. As DNA, the CDR3 is TGTGCCAGCAGTTACTCGCGGGGGGCGCATCAGCCCCAGCATTTT. As protein: CASSYSRGAHQPQHF.

The chain employs TRBV29-1 and TRBJ2-7, with D maybe TRBD1 (6 bases). The CDR3 has 13 amino acids. Trimming shortened V by 3 bases and J by 4 bases, and 13 bases separated the two germline ends. CDR1 and CDR2 from the germline V gene are SQVTM and ANQGSEA. The CDR3 region is CSVEGQGFYEQYF. CDR3 DNA: TGCAGCGTTGAGGGGCAGGGGTTTTACGAGCAGTACTTC.

The chain joins TRBV4-1 to TRBJ1-5, with D perhaps TRBD1 (6 bases). The CDR3 runs 15 residues. Germline V CDR1 and CDR2: MGHRA, YSYEKL. V was shortened by 3 bases and J by 5 bases, with 14 bases between the two germline ends. The CDR3 reads CASSHQQGYYQPQHF. The CDR3 DNA sequence: TGCGCCAGCAGCCACCAACAGGGTTACTATCAGCCCCAGCATTTT.

The rearrangement links TRBV15 to TRBJ2-3; maybe TRBD2 (6 bases). The CDR3 spans 14 residues. Germline V CDR1 and CDR2: LNHNV, YYDKDF (reference sequence). Trimming pared 6 bases from V and 0 bases from J, leaving 10 bases between. This CDR3 reads CATRVGGSTDTQYF. The DNA of the CDR3 is TGTGCCACCAGGGTCGGGGGTAGCACAGATACGCAGTATTTT. Complete variable domain (other parts from reference TRBV15 and TRBJ2-3): DAMVIQNPRYQVTQFGKPVTLSCSQTLNHNVMYWYQQKSSQAPKLLFHYYDKDFNNEADTPDNFQSRRPNTSFCFLDIRSPGLGDTAMYLCATRVGGSTDTQYFGPGTRLTVL.

The chain links TRBV5-6 to TRBJ2-5; D gene unclear. Germline V gene sequence: CDR1 SGHDT, CDR2 YYEEEE. The CDR3 is 13 residues long. The V end was cut by 3 bases, the J end by 9 bases, with 15 bases between. CDR3 in DNA: TGTGCCAGCAGCTCTCCGCCGCCGGAGTCCCAGTACTTC. This sequence encodes CASSSPPPESQYF.

This clonotype occurred many times. The V gene is TRBV12-3 or TRBV12-4, the J gene TRBJ2-7; no firm D call. CDR3 length equals 13 residues. V was shortened by 6 bases and J by 5 bases, with 14 bases between the two germline ends. Written as DNA, the CDR3 is TGTGCCAGCAGCCCGGTTTTGGTCAACGAGCAGTACTTC. This sequence encodes CASSPVLVNEQYF.

The chain combines TRBV4-1 with TRBJ2-5, with D tentatively TRBD2 (5 bases). This CDR3 has 15 residues. The germline V and J ends were trimmed by 0 bases and 9 bases, with 17 bases remaining between them. The V gene's germline CDR1 is MGHRA and CDR2 YSYEKL. CDR3 residues: CASSQEGGLAGAQYF. The CDR3 coding sequence is TGCGCCAGCAGCCAAGAAGGCGGGCTAGCCGGGGCCCAGTACTTC.

The rearrangement links TRBV5-1 to TRBJ1-1; D not certain. V lost 4 bases, J lost 3 bases, and 13 bases lay in between. Germline CDR1 SGHRS, CDR2 YFSETQ. The CDR3 length is 14 residues. Here the CDR3 DNA reads TGCGCCAGCAGCCCGAGGGCGGAATACACTGAAGCTTTCTTT. Its translation is CASSPRAEYTEAFF.

This chain links TRBV5-1 with TRBJ2-3; 7 bases are a match to TRBD2. Looked up from germline, CDR1 is SGHRS and CDR2 is YFSETQ. The CDR3 has 14 amino acids. The V gene end was trimmed by 7 bases and the J gene end by 0 bases; junction bases not matched to a gene: 5. The CDR3 bases are TGCGCCAGCTTCGCGGGGGAAAGCACAGATACGCAGTATTTT. Translated: CASFAGESTDTQYF.

CDR3 residues: CASSEVENQPQHF. The CDR3 DNA follows: TGTGCCAGCAGTGAAGTTGAGAATCAGCCCCAGCATTTT. The chain uses TRBV6-1 and TRBJ1-5, with D unresolved. The CDR3 sequence is 13 residues long. Between the trimmed V and J ends, which lost 1 base and 4 bases, there was a span of 5 bases. Germline assignment: CDR1 MNHNS and CDR2 SASEGT.

This clonotype appeared a single time. V is TRBV6-5 and J is TRBJ2-7, with TRBD1 identical over 8 bases. Germline CDR1 reads MNHEY; CDR2 reads SVGAGI. The CDR3 is 15 residues long. The junction had 12 bases not matched to a gene; V was cut back by 4 bases and J by 7 bases. The CDR3 sequence is CASSSLVGQGGEQYF. For the CDR3, the DNA is TGTGCCAGCAGTTCCTTAGTCGGACAGGGTGGGGAGCAGTACTTC.

This rearrangement joins TRBV20-1 to TRBJ2-1; 9 bases map to TRBD2. J was trimmed by 6 bases and V by 2 bases; bases with no gene match: 5. Germline V lookup: CDR1 DFQATT, CDR2 SNEGSKA (reference sequence). The CDR3 extends over 14 amino acids. CDR3 amino acids: CSARLAGEINEQFF. The DNA for the CDR3 is TGCAGTGCTAGATTAGCGGGGGAAATCAATGAGCAGTTCTTC.

This clonotype appeared a few times. The chain combines TRBV9 with TRBJ2-1; D not resolved. Germline assignment: CDR1 SGDLS and CDR2 YYNGEE. CDR3 size: 12 residues. Trimming stripped 0 bases from V and 5 bases from J, with 3 bases between. The CDR3 loop reads CASSVGDNEQFF. The CDR3 coding sequence is TGTGCCAGCAGCGTAGGGGACAATGAGCAGTTCTTC.

The genes are TRBV5-1 and TRBJ1-1; D perhaps matches TRBD1 (6 bases). Germline V gene lookup returns CDR1 SGHRS and CDR2 YFSETQ. The CDR3 covers 14 residues. The V and J ends lost 1 base and 3 bases respectively, with 10 bases between them. The CDR3 sequence: CASSLWGQHTEAFF. CDR3 DNA: TGCGCCAGCAGCTTGTGGGGGCAGCACACTGAAGCTTTCTTT.